This TCR beta chain was captured by sequencing in a study of cytomegalovirus exposure and HLA in healthy donors. The CDR3 totals 15 residues. V lost 1 base, J lost 5 bases, and 14 bases lay in between. Germline CDR1 and CDR2: SNHLY and FYNNEI. The PCR contained 60 Vbeta and 13 Jbeta primers. TCRdb's table, derived via immunoSEQ multiplex PCR, lists solely in-frame clones and lacks some. The sample lists 150,000 to 180,000 clones; around 79% were seen once. The sequence was collected from a man aged 25-40 years in good health and CMV-seropositive. The chain joins TRBV2 to TRBJ2-5; possible D gene TRBD1, 6 bases. Sequenced material: PBMCs. Here the CDR3 DNA reads TGTGCCAGCAGTGAAGGGTGGCAGGGGCGGGAGACCCAGTACTTC. This gives the protein CASSEGWQGRETQYF.